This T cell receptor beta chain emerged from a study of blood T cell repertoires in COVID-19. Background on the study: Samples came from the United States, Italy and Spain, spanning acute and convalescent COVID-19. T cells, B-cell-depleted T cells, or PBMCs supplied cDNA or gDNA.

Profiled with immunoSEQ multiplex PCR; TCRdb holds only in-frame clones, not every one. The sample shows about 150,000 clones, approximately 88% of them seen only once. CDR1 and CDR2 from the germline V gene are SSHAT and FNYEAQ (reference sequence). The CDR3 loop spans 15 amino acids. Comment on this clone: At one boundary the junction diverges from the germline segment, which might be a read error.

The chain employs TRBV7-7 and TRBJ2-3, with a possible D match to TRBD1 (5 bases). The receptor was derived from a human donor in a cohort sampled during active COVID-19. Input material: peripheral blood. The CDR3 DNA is TGTGCTAGCAGCTTGTCGGCAGGGAAGACAGATACGCAGTATTTT. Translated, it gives CASSLSAGKTDTQYF.